This T cell receptor (beta chain) was observed in a study of HIV-infected patients and healthy controls. A single record per CDR3 protein comes from TCRdb applying MiXCR to the 5' RACE reads. This sample has around 67,000 distinct CDR3 sequences, with approximately 15% found just once. At least ten counts were recorded for this clonotype. Germline V gives CDR1 DFQATT, CDR2 SNEGSKA (reference sequence). V lost 5 bases and J 9 bases, leaving 17 bases between the germline ends. This CDR3 spans 13 amino acids. The chain uses TRBV20-1 and TRBJ2-1, with D maybe TRBD2 (5 bases). The sequence was obtained from a human donor in good health. The sample was CD4+ T cells from blood. The CDR3 sequence: CSAASKVASEQFF. The CDR3 DNA is TGCAGTGCTGCATCGAAAGTAGCGTCTGAGCAGTTCTTC.